Listed here are 2 T cell receptor beta chains from one sample, sequenced in a study of blood T cell repertoires in COVID-19. The repertoire was sequenced with immunoSEQ multiplex PCR; TCRdb's copy has only in-frame clones and lacks some. The sample includes some 250,000 clones, roughly 90% of them seen just once. The specimen was peripheral blood. Source of these receptors: a man in his sixties with acute or convalescent COVID-19.

The V call is TRBV19, the J call TRBJ2-2, with TRBD2 identical over 8 bases. V was clipped by 3 bases and J by 0 bases; unmatched bases: 3. This CDR3 spans 16 amino acids. Germline V lookup: CDR1 LNHDA, CDR2 SQIVND (reference sequence). This chain's CDR3 is CASSILAGTNTGELFF. The CDR3, as DNA: TGTGCCAGTAGTATCCTAGCGGGTACGAACACCGGGGAGCTGTTTTTT.

The chain couples TRBV6-2 or TRBV6-3 to TRBJ2-5; D is uncertain. The CDR3 contains 12 residues. The germline CDR1 and CDR2 sequences are MNHEY and SVGEGT. Trimming stripped 4 bases from V and 2 bases from J, with 5 bases between. The CDR3 region is CASSWAQETQYF. The CDR3 bases are TGTGCCAGCAGTTGGGCTCAAGAGACCCAGTACTTC.